The clone carrying this T cell receptor (beta chain) showed up just a few times. These data come from a study of beta chain features in type 1 diabetes. cDNA synthesis used the whole RNA isolate, giving expressed TCRB sequences. Sequencing produced, on average, around 970,000 reads for the stem cell-like memory T cell samples. Libraries were prepared by immunoSEQ multiplex PCR; TCRdb keeps only in-frame clonotypes and omits some of them. Among 35,000 to 50,000 clones listed, 50% were seen once. This CDR3 contains 15 residues. CDR1 is MNHEY, CDR2 SMNVEV, per germline (reference sequence). Trimming cost V 6 bases and J 1 base; bases outside gene matches: 6.

Sequencing was carried out using stem cell memory CD4+ T cells from blood. This receptor was taken from a woman aged 30 to 39 in good health. This chain joins TRBV27 and TRBJ2-7, with 10 bases that match TRBD2. The CDR3 region is CASRDGLAASYEQYF. CDR3 bases: TGTGCCAGCAGGGATGGACTAGCGGCGTCCTACGAGCAGTACTTC.